This TCR beta chain originates from a study of blood T cell repertoires in COVID-19. CDR3 length: 15 residues. Germline V CDR1 and CDR2: MGHDK, SYGVNS. The V and J ends lost 3 bases and 4 bases, in that order; junction bases with no gene match: 6. Authors' data handling: Estimation of nucleated cell counts relied on the amplification of reference gene primers. Data came from immunoSEQ multiplex PCR; TCRdb stores just in-frame clones and leaves some out. V and J calls and clone size are those listed in that table; D and trimming were worked out from the DNA. The sample consists of about 200,000 clones, more than 75% of them appearing once.

Material: peripheral blood. The receptor was isolated from a woman aged 80 or over with acute or convalescent COVID-19. This chain links TRBV25-1 with TRBJ2-7; the match to TRBD1 covers 10 bases. The CDR3 bases are TGTGCCAGCAGTGAGGACAGGGGGAACCTATACGAGCAGTACTTC. Translation gives CASSEDRGNLYEQYF.